A single sample is the source of the 12 T cell receptor beta chains below, sequenced in a study of T cell changes during pregnancy in multiple sclerosis (dated by TCRdb to between 2017 and 2020). Library preparation was by the immunoSEQ multiplex PCR assay. The immuneACCESS repertoire file appears here via TCRdb, limited to in-frame rearrangements. These files lack a portion of the clones; in checked studies, under half of the deficit traces to unresolved V genes, and the cause of the others is not known. The sample table holds about 40,000 clones, of which 94% were seen once. The ten largest account for more than 1.5% of the sample. Sequenced here: peripheral blood, sampled in the third trimester of pregnancy. These receptors were obtained from a female donor with multiple sclerosis, enrolled in a pregnancy study.

The CDR3 sequence is CASSLVATENSPLHF. As DNA, the CDR3 is TGTGCCAGCAGTTTAGTGGCCACAGAGAATTCACCCCTCCACTTT. The chain recombines TRBV27 with TRBJ1-6, with D uncertain. V gave up 2 bases and J gave up 7 bases, with 12 bases separating them. Germline V gene data show CDR1 as MNHEY and CDR2 as SMNVEV (reference sequence). The CDR3 sequence is 15 residues long.

This chain uses TRBV7-9 with TRBJ2-1; possibly TRBD2 for D (6 bases). V was pared by 1 base and J by 5 bases, with 18 bases between. Germline values: CDR1 SEHNR, CDR2 FQNEAQ (reference sequence). The CDR3 is 17 amino acids. The CDR3 sequence is CASSLVRDSDDHNEQFF. For the CDR3, the DNA is TGTGCCAGCAGCTTAGTACGGGACTCAGATGACCACAATGAGCAGTTCTTC.

V usage is TRBV9 and J usage is TRBJ2-5, with TRBD1 as a possible D gene (5 bases). Trimming removed 0 bases from V and 9 bases from J, with 9 bases in between. The CDR3 runs 12 residues. Germline CDR1 reads SGDLS; CDR2 reads YYNGEE. CDR3 coding DNA: TGTGCCAGCAGCGTAGATTCAGGGCCCCAGTACTTC. This codes for CASSVDSGPQYF.

The DNA for the CDR3 is TGTGCCAGCACCTATCGACAGGGCGACACTGAAGCTTTCTTT. Its protein is CASTYRQGDTEAFF. The chain carries TRBV2 and TRBJ1-1; TRBD1 aligns across 7 bases. Trimming at V came to 7 bases and at J to 3 bases, leaving 8 bases not matched to a gene. Germline assignment: CDR1 SNHLY and CDR2 FYNNEI. This CDR3 comprises 14 residues.

The chain recombines TRBV7-2 with TRBJ2-3; 9 bases match TRBD2. Trimming at V came to 1 base and at J to 2 bases, leaving 4 bases not matched to a gene. CDR1 is SGHTA, CDR2 FQGNSA, per germline. The CDR3 contains 16 residues. This CDR3 reads CASSLGAGGTTDTQYF. The CDR3 nucleotides read TGTGCCAGCAGCTTAGGAGCGGGAGGAACCACAGATACGCAGTATTTT.

The chain links TRBV30 to TRBJ2-7, with 7 bases that match TRBD1. Germline V CDR1 and CDR2: GTSNPN, SVGIG (reference sequence). The CDR3 is 14 amino acids. V trimming: 2 bases; J trimming: 2 bases; junction bases outside the gene matches: 6. The CDR3 nucleotides read TGTGCCTGGAGTTTTCCGGGACAGCCCTACGAGCAGTACTTC. The encoded protein is CAWSFPGQPYEQYF.

The chain employs TRBV5-1 and TRBJ1-4; D unresolved. With 0 bases removed from V and 9 bases from J, the gap between germline ends came to 15 bases. Germline V gives CDR1 SGHRS, CDR2 YFSETQ. There are 15 residues in the CDR3. In DNA, the CDR3 is TGCGCCAGCAGCTTGGCCGGGGAATTGATGCAAAAACTGTTTTTT. Protein: CASSLAGELMQKLFF.

The V gene is TRBV19, the J gene TRBJ1-4; D may be TRBD1 (5 bases). In germline, CDR1 is LNHDA, CDR2 SQIVND (reference sequence). V was cut by 6 bases and J by 4 bases, with 15 bases left in between. The CDR3 is 15 residues long. The CDR3 DNA is TGTGCCAGTAGAGCACCAGGGCTCCTTAATGAAAAACTGTTTTTT. This sequence encodes CASRAPGLLNEKLFF.

The V gene is TRBV25-1, the J gene TRBJ1-6; D remains unclear. V was clipped by 6 bases and J by 9 bases, with 6 bases between them. The CDR3 runs to 11 residues. Germline V gene data show CDR1 as MGHDK and CDR2 as SYGVNS. CDR3 DNA: TGTGCCAGCAGCCCTTTTTCACCCCTCCACTTT. Amino acids: CASSPFSPLHF.

This clone came up once. The V and J genes are TRBV6-5 and TRBJ1-3, with 7 nucleotides matching TRBD1. J gave up 2 bases and V 5 bases, and 3 bases lay outside the gene matches. The CDR3 covers 14 residues. Germline CDR1 MNHEY, CDR2 SVGAGI. The CDR3 DNA sequence: TGTGCCAGCAGTCCCGGGACAGCTGGAAACACCATATATTTT. Its translation is CASSPGTAGNTIYF.

This chain connects TRBV13 to TRBJ1-1; D remains unclear. V was clipped by 5 bases and J by 0 bases, with 10 bases between them. The CDR3 length is 14 residues. From germline, CDR1 is PRHDT and CDR2 FYEKMQ (reference sequence). The CDR3 DNA follows: TGTGCCAGCAGCCCGAGAGGTATGAACACTGAAGCTTTCTTT. Residues: CASSPRGMNTEAFF.

This chain links TRBV2 with TRBJ2-3; 9 positions match TRBD2. CDR1 is SNHLY and CDR2 is FYNNEI in the germline V gene. The CDR3 extends over 14 amino acids. V lost 3 bases to trimming and J lost 4 bases; unmatched junction nucleotides: 2. The CDR3: CASSDGGGADTQYF. The CDR3 nucleotides are TGTGCCAGCAGTGATGGCGGGGGGGCAGATACGCAGTATTTT.